This T cell receptor (beta chain) was identified during a study of T cell changes during pregnancy in multiple sclerosis. Looked up from germline, CDR1 is ENHRY and CDR2 is SYGVKD. This CDR3 is built from 15 residues. V lost 4 bases, J lost 2 bases, and 5 bases stayed unmatched. This clone was observed a few times. TCRdb keeps only in-frame clones here, not all; method: immunoSEQ multiplex PCR. Altogether approximately 34,000 clones are present, about 90% being singletons, with the ten largest covering roughly 0.45%. The clonotype comes from a female donor with multiple sclerosis, enrolled in a pregnancy study. V and J are TRBV10-3 and TRBJ2-7; 10 nucleotides agree with TRBD2. This specimen was CD4+ T cells from peripheral blood mononuclear cells, taken after pregnancy. The CDR3 region is CAISVGTSETYEQYF. The CDR3 region has the DNA TGTGCCATCAGTGTGGGGACTAGCGAGACCTACGAGCAGTACTTC.